In its sample, the clone carrying this T cell receptor beta chain was seen once. The study assigned cohorts using participant-reported clinical history. The sample is drawn from a study of blood T cell repertoires in COVID-19. Study-wide background: COVID-19 samples, acute and convalescent, were from the United States, Italy and Spain.

Per the authors' pipeline: Estimated nucleated cell counts came from reference gene primer amplification. This table comes from immunoSEQ multiplex PCR, and its TCRdb copy is limited to in-frame clones, with some not included. D and trimming come from the DNA, and the V and J calls and clone size come from that table. The sample lists hundreds of thousands of clones; about 85% were seen once. Sequenced material: PBMCs or T cells enriched from blood (not recorded which). The sequence was obtained from a woman aged 45-65 years who had recovered from COVID-19.

The CDR3 DNA reads TGTGCCAGCAGTTTATCGGCTAGCGGGGTAATAGCAGATACGCAGTATTTT. Protein sequence: CASSLSASGVIADTQYF. The chain is built from TRBV27 and TRBJ2-3; 9 bases match TRBD2. Germline V gene data show CDR1 as MNHEY and CDR2 as SMNVEV (reference sequence). This CDR3 contains 17 residues. Trimming cost V 0 bases and J 4 bases; bases outside gene matches: 8.